The source of this T cell receptor (beta chain) is a study of early stage breast cancer tumors. About the research overall: Most invasive tumors, twelve of 16, were ER+/PR+/HER2-. Among some twelve ER+/PR+/HER2- tumors, eight were ductal, four lobular.

Findings of the study overall: Comparing each tissue with blood distinguished tumor from normal in about 85% of the 16 patients. Most shared enriched TCRB sequences were commonly generated ones.

On this clone itself: Antigen: not known.

CDR3 length: 17 residues. The V segment lost 1 base and the J segment 4 bases; nucleotides outside the gene matches: 12. CDR1 is SGHVS and CDR2 is FNYEAQ in the germline V gene. Some clones are missing from TCRdb's copy, which holds only in-frame ones; the method was immunoSEQ multiplex PCR. The sample gives over 15,000 clones, about 86% of which show up once; under 2% is in the top ten. The receptor's source is a person aged 65-85 years with breast cancer. The specimen sequenced was blood. This chain links TRBV7-6 with TRBJ1-2, with 7 bases matching TRBD1. This chain's CDR3 is CASSLGTGSTGIYGYTF. The DNA of the CDR3 is TGTGCCAGCAGCTTAGGAACCGGATCGACAGGGATCTATGGCTACACCTTC.